The 16 T cell receptor beta chains in this list originate from one sample, sequenced in a study of T cell responses to AZD1222 COVID-19 vaccine. Some clones are missing from TCRdb's copy, which holds only in-frame ones; the method was immunoSEQ multiplex PCR. The sample has over 100,000 clones, around nine tenths seen once. Here the sequenced sample was peripheral blood, taken on day 0 of AZD1222 vaccination. These receptors all stem from an adult in good health.

The rearrangement joins TRBV19 to TRBJ1-1; no definite D call. The germline V gene has CDR1 LNHDA and CDR2 SQIVND (reference sequence). The V gene lost 3 bases and the J gene lost 1 base, with 6 bases spanning the gap. The CDR3 sequence is 13 residues long. The CDR3 is CASSMLGNTEAFF. CDR3 nucleotide sequence: TGTGCCAGTAGTATGCTGGGGAACACTGAAGCTTTCTTT.

CDR3 loop: CASSPQGNEQFF. DNA of the CDR3: TGTGCCAGCTCACCACAGGGGAATGAGCAGTTCTTC. The chain joins TRBV18 to TRBJ2-1; tentatively, D is TRBD1 (5 bases). The CDR3 is 12 amino acids. Between the trimmed V and J ends, which lost 1 base and 7 bases, there was a span of 5 bases. Germline V gene sequence: CDR1 KGHSH, CDR2 LQKENI.

The CDR3 loop reads CASSSDGFYGYTF. The CDR3 bases are TGCGCCAGCAGCTCAGACGGATTTTATGGCTACACCTTC. J is TRBJ1-2 and V is TRBV5-1, with unresolved D. Trimming stripped 3 bases from V and 5 bases from J, with 11 bases between. The CDR3 is made up of 13 amino acids. Germline V gene sequence: CDR1 SGHRS, CDR2 YFSETQ.

V usage is TRBV2 and J usage is TRBJ2-5; D may match TRBD1 or TRBD2 (5 bases each). CDR3 length: 14 residues. Trimming shortened V by 7 bases and J by 5 bases, and 17 bases separated the two germline ends. Germline V CDR1 and CDR2: SNHLY, FYNNEI. The CDR3 sequence is CASTSGGAHETQYF. The CDR3 DNA follows: TGTGCCAGCACCAGTGGGGGTGCACATGAGACCCAGTACTTC.

The V call is TRBV29-1, the J call TRBJ2-7, with TRBD1 identical over 8 bases. This CDR3 is 13 amino acids long. Trimming took 7 bases from V and 4 from J; bases not matched to a gene: 9. Germline V gene sequence: CDR1 SQVTM, CDR2 ANQGSEA. CDR3 protein: CSALAGGAYEQYF. CDR3 sequence (DNA): TGCAGCGCCCTAGCAGGGGGCGCGTACGAGCAGTACTTC.

The chain recombines TRBV30 with TRBJ2-4, with D maybe TRBD2 (6 bases). V lost 1 base to trimming and J lost 1 base, with 8 bases between them. The CDR3 has 14 residues. Per germline, CDR1 GTSNPN and CDR2 SVGIG (reference sequence). The CDR3 spells CAWSGGRAKNIQYF. DNA for the CDR3: TGTGCCTGGAGTGGGGGGAGGGCCAAAAACATTCAGTACTTC.

The chain has TRBV19 and TRBJ1-2, with TRBD1 matching 10 bases. The germline V gene encodes CDR1 LNHDA and CDR2 SQIVND (reference sequence). The CDR3 runs to 13 residues. V lost 3 bases to trimming and J lost 6 bases; unmatched junction nucleotides: 1. The DNA for the CDR3 is TGTGCCAGTAGTATCGACAGGGGGCATGGCTACACCTTC. Protein: CASSIDRGHGYTF.

The rearrangement links TRBV28 to TRBJ2-7, with D perhaps matching TRBD1 or TRBD2 (5 bases each). This CDR3 region has 13 residues. The ends were cut back, 7 bases at V and 3 bases at J, with 13 bases in the middle. Germline V lookup: CDR1 MDHEN, CDR2 SYDVKM. DNA for the CDR3: TGTGCCAGCACTGGGACGGATTACTACGAGCAGTACTTC. Its translation: CASTGTDYYEQYF.

The chain is built from TRBV10-3 and TRBJ2-5; D gene uncertain. The germline gives CDR1 ENHRY, CDR2 SYGVKD. Between the trimmed V and J ends, which lost 0 bases and 2 bases, there was a span of 16 bases. The CDR3 consists of 17 residues. CDR3 residues: CAISESVYRQPQETQYF. The DNA for the CDR3 is TGTGCCATCAGTGAGTCAGTGTATCGGCAGCCACAAGAGACCCAGTACTTC.

This chain connects TRBV6-4 to TRBJ2-2, with D unclear. The V end was cut by 7 bases, the J end by 0 bases, with 12 bases between. The CDR3 spans 15 residues. The germline gives CDR1 MRHNA, CDR2 SNTAGT. The CDR3 sequence: CASTPPNSNTGELFF. The CDR3 coding sequence is TGTGCCAGCACCCCCCCGAACTCGAACACCGGGGAGCTGTTTTTT.

The chain is built from TRBV29-1 and TRBJ1-1, with TRBD1 matching over 9 bases. The V segment lost 4 bases and the J segment 11 bases; nucleotides outside the gene matches: 11. Germline V CDR1 and CDR2: SQVTM, ANQGSEA. The CDR3 is 13 amino acids. The CDR3, as DNA: TGCAGCGTTGTCGGGACAGGGAGTTTTGGGGCTTTCTTT. Protein: CSVVGTGSFGAFF.

The chain recombines TRBV30 with TRBJ1-4; no reliable D call. CDR3 size: 13 residues. V gave up 0 bases and J gave up 7 bases, with 9 bases separating them. Germline loops: CDR1 GTSNPN, CDR2 SVGIG (reference sequence). The DNA of the CDR3 is TGTGCCTGGAGTGTACCGGGTATTGAAAAACTGTTTTTT. It specifies CAWSVPGIEKLFF.

This chain uses TRBV11-1 with TRBJ2-1; D unresolved. CDR1 SGHAT and CDR2 FQDESV come from the germline V gene (reference sequence). This CDR3 comprises 11 residues. Deletions cut 5 bases from V and 9 bases from J, with 8 bases between. CDR3 in amino acids: CASSKATEQFF. The CDR3 DNA follows: TGTGCCAGCAGCAAGGCCACTGAGCAGTTCTTC.

V gene TRBV12-3 or TRBV12-4 combines with J gene TRBJ1-1; D is perhaps TRBD1 (6 bases). V lost 1 base and J lost 8, with 11 bases in between. This CDR3 region has 13 residues. The CDR3 bases are TGTGCCAGCAGTTTAGGTACAGGGTCGGAAGCTTTCTTT. Protein sequence: CASSLGTGSEAFF.

The chain is built from TRBV21-1 and TRBJ2-3; no check of the table's D call, TRBD2, against the DNA was made. TRBV21-1 counts as a pseudogene. CDR3 length equals 16 residues. For the CDR3, the DNA is TGTGCCAGCAGCAAAGGGCCTAGCGGGAGGGTAGATACGCAGTATTTT. This sequence encodes CASSKGPSGRVDTQYF.

This clone was recorded once. The chain employs TRBV5-4 and TRBJ2-7; TRBD2 matches 8 bases. This CDR3 has 14 residues. V shed 9 bases, J shed 5 bases, and the junction held 13 bases outside the gene matches. The germline V gene has CDR1 SGHNT and CDR2 YYREEE (reference sequence). CDR3 sequence: CATALAGGRNEQYF. CDR3 bases: TGTGCCACCGCCCTAGCGGGTGGTAGGAACGAGCAGTACTTC.